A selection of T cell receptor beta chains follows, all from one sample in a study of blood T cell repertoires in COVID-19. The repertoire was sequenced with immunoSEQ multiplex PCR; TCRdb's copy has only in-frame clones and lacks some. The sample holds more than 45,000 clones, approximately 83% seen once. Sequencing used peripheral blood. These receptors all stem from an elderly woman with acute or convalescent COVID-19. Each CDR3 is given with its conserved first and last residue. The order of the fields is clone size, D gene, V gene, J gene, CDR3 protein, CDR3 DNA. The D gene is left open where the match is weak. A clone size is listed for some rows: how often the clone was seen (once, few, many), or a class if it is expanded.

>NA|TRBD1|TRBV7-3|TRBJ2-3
CASSLQGARADTQYF
TGTGCCAGCAGCTTGCAGGGGGCGCGAGCAGATACGCAGTATTTT
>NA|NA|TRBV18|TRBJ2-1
CASSLIAGTQGGRNEQFF
TGTGCCAGCTCCCTCATAGCCGGGACCCAGGGAGGACGGAATGAGCAGTTCTTC
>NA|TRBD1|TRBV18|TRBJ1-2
CASSPGTADYGYTF
TGTGCCAGCTCACCAGGGACAGCGGACTATGGCTACACCTTC
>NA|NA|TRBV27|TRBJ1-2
CASSLSAGMGYTF
TGTGCCAGCAGTTTATCTGCAGGGATGGGCTACACCTTC
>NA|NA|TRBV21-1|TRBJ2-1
CASSKGGTSDGNEQFF
TGTGCCAGCAGCAAGGGGGGGACTAGCGACGGGAATGAGCAGTTCTTC
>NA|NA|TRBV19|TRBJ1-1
CASSTDRRNTEAFF
TGTGCCAGTAGTACCGACAGGAGGAACACTGAAGCTTTCTTT
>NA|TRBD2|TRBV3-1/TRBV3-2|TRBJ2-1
CASSPPAGLAGGNEQFF
TGTGCCAGCAGCCCCCCAGCCGGACTAGCGGGGGGGAATGAGCAGTTCTTC
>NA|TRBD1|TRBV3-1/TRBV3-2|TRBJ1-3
CASSRMTGGSGNTIYF
TGTGCCAGCAGCCGAATGACAGGGGGCTCTGGAAACACCATATATTTT
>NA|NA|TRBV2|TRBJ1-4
CASSDKGSGIEKLFF
TGTGCCAGCAGTGATAAGGGGTCAGGGATTGAAAAACTGTTTTTT
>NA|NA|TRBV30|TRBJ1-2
CAWSDGNRVGTF
TGTGCCTGGAGTGACGGAAACAGGGTCGGAACCTTC
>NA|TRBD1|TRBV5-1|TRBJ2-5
CASSLGDSDQETQYF
TGCGCCAGCAGCTTGGGGGACAGTGACCAAGAGACCCAGTACTTC
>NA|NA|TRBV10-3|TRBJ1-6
CALRVGSPLHF
TGTGCCCTCAGGGTCGGTTCACCCCTCCACTTT
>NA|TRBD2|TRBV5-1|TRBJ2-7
CASSSGTSPYEQYF
TGCGCCAGCAGTTCCGGGACTAGTCCCTACGAGCAGTACTTC
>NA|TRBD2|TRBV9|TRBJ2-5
CASSVGPSGGHIQETQYF
TGTGCCAGCAGCGTAGGGCCTAGCGGGGGCCACATTCAAGAGACCCAGTACTTC
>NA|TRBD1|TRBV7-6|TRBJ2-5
CASSYQGAGQETQYF
TGTGCCAGCAGCTACCAGGGGGCCGGCCAAGAGACCCAGTACTTC
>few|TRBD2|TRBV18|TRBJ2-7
CASSPNTLSGGSSYEQYF
TGTGCCAGCTCACCGAACACCCTTAGCGGGGGGAGCTCCTACGAGCAGTACTTC
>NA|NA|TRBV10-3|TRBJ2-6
CAISESRQGSGANVLTF
TGTGCCATCAGTGAGTCGAGGCAGGGGTCTGGGGCCAACGTCCTGACTTTC
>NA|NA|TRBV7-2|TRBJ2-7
CASSNDRYSYEQYF
TGTGCCAGCAGCAACGACAGGTACTCCTACGAGCAGTACTTC
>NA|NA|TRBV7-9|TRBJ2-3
CASSLTGKTDTQYF
TGTGCCAGCAGCTTAACGGGGAAGACAGATACGCAGTATTTT
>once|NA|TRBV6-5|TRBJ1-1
CASSSPREGNTEAFF
TGTGCCAGCAGCTCTCCCAGGGAAGGGAACACTGAAGCTTTCTTT
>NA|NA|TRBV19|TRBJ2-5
CASSTAGLETQYF
TGTGCCAGTAGTACCGCAGGTTTAGAGACCCAGTACTTC
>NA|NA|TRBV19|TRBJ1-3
CASSIGGTIGIGNTIYF
TGTGCCAGTAGTATTGGGGGGACTATCGGAATTGGAAACACCATATATTTT
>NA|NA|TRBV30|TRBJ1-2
CAWSPLEGLRSYGYTF
TGTGCCTGGAGTCCCCTGGAGGGCCTTAGGTCCTATGGCTACACCTTC
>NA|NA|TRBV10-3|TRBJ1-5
CAISPDSSNQPQHF
TGTGCCATCAGTCCGGACAGTAGCAATCAGCCCCAGCATTTT
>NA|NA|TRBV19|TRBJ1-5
CASSISGSNQPQHF
TGTGCCAGTAGTATATCAGGGAGCAATCAGCCCCAGCATTTT
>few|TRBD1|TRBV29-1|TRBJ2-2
CSVANRGSGGELFF
TGCAGCGTTGCGAACAGGGGGTCAGGGGGGGAGCTGTTTTTT
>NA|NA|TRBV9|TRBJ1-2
CASSVAGGNYGYTF
TGTGCCAGCAGCGTAGCTGGGGGGAACTATGGCTACACCTTC
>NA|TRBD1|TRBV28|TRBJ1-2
CASSGLDRGRGYTF
TGTGCCAGCAGCGGACTTGACAGGGGTAGGGGCTACACCTTC
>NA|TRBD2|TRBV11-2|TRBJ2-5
CASSAGTSGGAGETQYF
TGTGCCAGCAGCGCCGGGACTAGCGGGGGGGCGGGGGAGACCCAGTACTTC
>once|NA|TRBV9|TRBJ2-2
CASSVGQASNTGELFF
TGTGCCAGCAGCGTAGGCCAAGCCTCGAACACCGGGGAGCTGTTTTTT
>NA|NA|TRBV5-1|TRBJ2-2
CASSLIHGTGELFF
TGCGCCAGCAGCTTGATTCACGGCACCGGGGAGCTGTTTTTT
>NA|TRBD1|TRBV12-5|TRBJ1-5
CASGLTGDQPQHF
TGTGCTAGTGGTTTGACAGGGGATCAGCCCCAGCATTTT
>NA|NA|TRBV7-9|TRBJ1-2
CASSLDTNYGYTF
TGTGCCAGCAGCTTAGACACAAACTATGGCTACACCTTC
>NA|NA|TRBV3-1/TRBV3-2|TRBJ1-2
CASSQDNDSGYTF
TGTGCCAGCAGCCAAGATAATGACAGTGGCTACACCTTC
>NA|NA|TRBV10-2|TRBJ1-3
CASSQGSGNTIYF
TGCGCCAGCAGCCAGGGATCTGGAAACACCATATATTTT
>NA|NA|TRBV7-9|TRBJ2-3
CASSKDGGDTQYF
TGTGCCAGCAGCAAGGACGGAGGAGATACGCAGTATTTT
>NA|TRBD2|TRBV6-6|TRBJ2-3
CASSPGASGGPGTDTQYF
TGTGCCAGCAGTCCAGGGGCTAGCGGGGGCCCTGGGACAGATACGCAGTATTTT
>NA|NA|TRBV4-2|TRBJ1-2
CASSRDPGGYYGYTF
TGTGCCAGCAGCCGGGATCCCGGGGGGTATTATGGCTACACCTTC
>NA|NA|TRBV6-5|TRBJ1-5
CASRPSTANQPQHF
TGTGCCAGCAGACCATCGACAGCTAATCAGCCCCAGCATTTT
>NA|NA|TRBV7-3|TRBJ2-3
CASSPGDTDTQYF
TGTGCCAGCAGCCCCGGGGACACAGATACGCAGTATTTT
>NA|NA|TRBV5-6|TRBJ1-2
CASSLDSLPGYTF
TGTGCCAGCAGCCTGGACAGTCTACCTGGCTACACCTTC
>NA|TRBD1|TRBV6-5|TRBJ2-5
CASRSPGQGAWTQYF
TGTGCCAGCAGATCGCCGGGACAGGGGGCGTGGACCCAGTACTTC
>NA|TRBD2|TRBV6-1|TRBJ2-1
CASSGAGGYNEQFF
TGTGCCAGCAGTGGAGCGGGGGGTTACAATGAGCAGTTCTTC
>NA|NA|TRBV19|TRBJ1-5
CASRTGVGSSQPQHF
TGTGCCAGTAGGACGGGAGTGGGATCCAGTCAGCCCCAGCATTTT
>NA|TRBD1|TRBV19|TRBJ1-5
CASKIPGGSNQPQHF
TGTGCCAGTAAAATTCCAGGGGGCAGCAATCAGCCCCAGCATTTT
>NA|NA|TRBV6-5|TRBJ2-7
CASIQQNTYEQYF
TGTGCCAGCATCCAACAGAATACCTACGAGCAGTACTTC
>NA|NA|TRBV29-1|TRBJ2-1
CSVGSTGKGEQFF
TGCAGCGTTGGCTCTACGGGGAAGGGTGAGCAGTTCTTC
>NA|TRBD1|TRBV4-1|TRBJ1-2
CASSQADRAPNYGYTF
TGCGCCAGCAGCCAAGCGGACAGGGCCCCCAACTATGGCTACACCTTC
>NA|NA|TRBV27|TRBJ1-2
CASRLGQFYTF
TGTGCCAGCAGACTCGGACAGTTCTACACCTTC
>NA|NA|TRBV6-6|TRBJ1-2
CASSLLGGGEVGNYGYTF
TGTGCCAGCAGTCTTCTAGGGGGGGGCGAGGTCGGTAACTATGGCTACACCTTC
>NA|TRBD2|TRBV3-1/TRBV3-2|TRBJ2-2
CASSISGGNTGELFF
TGTGCCAGCAGCATCAGCGGGGGGAACACCGGGGAGCTGTTTTTT
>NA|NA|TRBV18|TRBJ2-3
CASSPPGATETDTQYF
TGTGCCAGCTCACCACCGGGGGCCACCGAGACAGATACGCAGTATTTT
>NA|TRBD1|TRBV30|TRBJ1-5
CAWRPTGQGSNQPQHF
TGTGCCTGGAGGCCGACAGGACAGGGGAGCAATCAGCCCCAGCATTTT